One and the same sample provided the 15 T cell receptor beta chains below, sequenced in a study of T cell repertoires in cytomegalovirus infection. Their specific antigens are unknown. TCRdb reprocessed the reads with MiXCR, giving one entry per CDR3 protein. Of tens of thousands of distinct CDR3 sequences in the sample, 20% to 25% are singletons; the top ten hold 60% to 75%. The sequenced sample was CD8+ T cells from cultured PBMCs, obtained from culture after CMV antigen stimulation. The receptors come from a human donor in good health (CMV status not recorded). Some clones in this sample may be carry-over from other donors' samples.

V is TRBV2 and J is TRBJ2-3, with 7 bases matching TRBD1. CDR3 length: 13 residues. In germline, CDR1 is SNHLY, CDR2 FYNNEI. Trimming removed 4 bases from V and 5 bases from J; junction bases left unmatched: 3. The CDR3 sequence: CASSVYRGDTQYF. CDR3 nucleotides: TGTGCCAGCAGTGTATACAGGGGAGATACGCAGTATTTT.

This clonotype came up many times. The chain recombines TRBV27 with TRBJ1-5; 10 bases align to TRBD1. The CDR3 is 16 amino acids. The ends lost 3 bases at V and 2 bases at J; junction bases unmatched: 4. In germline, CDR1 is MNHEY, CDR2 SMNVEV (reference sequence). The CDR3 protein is CASSFSGQGGNQPQHF. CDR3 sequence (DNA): TGTGCCAGCAGTTTTTCCGGACAGGGGGGCAATCAGCCCCAGCATTTT.

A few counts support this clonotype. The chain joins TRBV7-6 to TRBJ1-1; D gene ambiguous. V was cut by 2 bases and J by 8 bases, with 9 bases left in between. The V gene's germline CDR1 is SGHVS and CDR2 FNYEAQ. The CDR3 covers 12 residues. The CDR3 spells CASSLLRGEAFF. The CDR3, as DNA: TGTGCCAGCAGCTTACTGAGAGGGGAAGCTTTCTTT.

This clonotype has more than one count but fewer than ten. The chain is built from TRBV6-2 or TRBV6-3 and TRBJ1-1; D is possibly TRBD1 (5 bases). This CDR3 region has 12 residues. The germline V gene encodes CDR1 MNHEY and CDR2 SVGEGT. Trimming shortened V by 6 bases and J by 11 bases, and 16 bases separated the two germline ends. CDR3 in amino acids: CASSPTGQGAFF. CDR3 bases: TGTGCCAGCAGCCCCACCGGACAAGGTGCTTTCTTT.

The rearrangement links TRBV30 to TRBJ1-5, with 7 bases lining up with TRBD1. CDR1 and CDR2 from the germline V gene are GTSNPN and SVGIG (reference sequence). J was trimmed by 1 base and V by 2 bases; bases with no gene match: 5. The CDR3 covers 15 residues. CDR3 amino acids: CAWSISQGSNQPQHF. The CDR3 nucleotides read TGTGCCTGGAGTATTTCACAGGGGAGCAATCAGCCCCAGCATTTT.

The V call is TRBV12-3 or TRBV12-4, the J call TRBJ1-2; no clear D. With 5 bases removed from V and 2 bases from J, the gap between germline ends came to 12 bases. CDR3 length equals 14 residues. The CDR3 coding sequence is TGTGCCAGCAGTCCTCCAGGAGAAAACTATGGCTACACCTTC. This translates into CASSPPGENYGYTF.

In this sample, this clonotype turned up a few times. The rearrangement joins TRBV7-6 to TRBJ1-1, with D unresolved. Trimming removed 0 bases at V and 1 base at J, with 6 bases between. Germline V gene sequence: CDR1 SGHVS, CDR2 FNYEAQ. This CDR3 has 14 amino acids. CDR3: CASSLALANTEAFF. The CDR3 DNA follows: TGTGCCAGCAGCTTAGCGCTGGCGAACACTGAAGCTTTCTTT.

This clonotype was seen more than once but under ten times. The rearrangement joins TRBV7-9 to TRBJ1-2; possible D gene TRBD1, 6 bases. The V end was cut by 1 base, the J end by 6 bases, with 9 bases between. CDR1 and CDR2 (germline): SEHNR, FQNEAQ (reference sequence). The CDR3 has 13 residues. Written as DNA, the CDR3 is TGTGCCAGCAGCTTAGAATGGGGGCATGGCTACACCTTC. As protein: CASSLEWGHGYTF.

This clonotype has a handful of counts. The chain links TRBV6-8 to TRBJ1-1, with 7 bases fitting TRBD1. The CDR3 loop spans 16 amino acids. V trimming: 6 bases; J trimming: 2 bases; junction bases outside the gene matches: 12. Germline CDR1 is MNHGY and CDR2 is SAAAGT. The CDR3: CASSLPRTGLNTEAFF. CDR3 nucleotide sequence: TGTGCCAGCAGCCTCCCGCGGACAGGCCTTAACACTGAAGCTTTCTTT.

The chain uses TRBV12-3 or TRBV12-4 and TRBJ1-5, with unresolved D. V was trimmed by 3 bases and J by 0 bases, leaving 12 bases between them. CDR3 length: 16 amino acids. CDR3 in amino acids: CASSFRPDYSNQPQHF. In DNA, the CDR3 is TGTGCCAGCAGTTTTAGGCCAGACTATAGCAATCAGCCCCAGCATTTT.

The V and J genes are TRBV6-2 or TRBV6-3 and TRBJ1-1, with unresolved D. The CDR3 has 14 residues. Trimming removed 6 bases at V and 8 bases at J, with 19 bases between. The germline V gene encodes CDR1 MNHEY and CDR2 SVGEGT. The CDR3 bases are TGTGCCAGCAGGGAGCCCACCTTTTTGGGGGAAGCTTTCTTT. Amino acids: CASREPTFLGEAFF.

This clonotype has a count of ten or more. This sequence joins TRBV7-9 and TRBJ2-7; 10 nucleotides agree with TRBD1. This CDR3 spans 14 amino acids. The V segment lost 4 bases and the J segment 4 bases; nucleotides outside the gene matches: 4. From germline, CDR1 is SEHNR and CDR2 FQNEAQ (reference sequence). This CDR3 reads CASSWGQGRYEQYF. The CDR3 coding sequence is TGTGCCAGCAGCTGGGGACAGGGGCGTTACGAGCAGTACTTC.

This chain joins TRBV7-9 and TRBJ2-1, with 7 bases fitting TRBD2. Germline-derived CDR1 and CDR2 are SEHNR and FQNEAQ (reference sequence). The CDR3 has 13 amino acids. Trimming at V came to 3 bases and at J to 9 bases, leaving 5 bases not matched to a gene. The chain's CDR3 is CASSFLGEGEQFF. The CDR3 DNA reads TGTGCCAGCAGCTTTCTGGGGGAGGGTGAGCAGTTCTTC.

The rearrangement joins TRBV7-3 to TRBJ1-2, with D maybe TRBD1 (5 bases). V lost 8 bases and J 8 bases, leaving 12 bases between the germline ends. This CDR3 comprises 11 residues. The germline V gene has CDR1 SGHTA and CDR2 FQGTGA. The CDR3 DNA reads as TGTGCCAGCCCCCGGGGGGAAGGCTACACCTTC. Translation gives CASPRGEGYTF.

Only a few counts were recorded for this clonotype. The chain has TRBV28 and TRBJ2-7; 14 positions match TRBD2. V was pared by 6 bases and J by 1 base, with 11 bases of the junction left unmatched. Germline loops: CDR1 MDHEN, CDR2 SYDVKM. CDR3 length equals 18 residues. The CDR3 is CASRGGTSGGIMSYEQYF. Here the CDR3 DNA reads TGTGCCAGCAGGGGAGGGACTAGCGGGGGCATAATGTCCTACGAGCAGTACTTC.